This T cell receptor beta chain was identified in a study of control samples from healthy donors and cancer patients. Trimming stripped 2 bases from V and 4 bases from J, with 17 bases between. CDR3 length: 16 amino acids. Per germline, CDR1 MNHEY and CDR2 SMNVEV (reference sequence). Generated by immunoSEQ multiplex PCR, the TCRdb table keeps only in-frame clones and is missing some. This sample has 390,000 or so clones; 75% to 95% occur once, and the top ten carry around 6.4%. Sample: PBMCs. The chain combines TRBV27 with TRBJ1-2; D is unclear. The sequence was obtained from a man aged 35 to 55 with head and neck cancer. CDR3 sequence reads: CASSLEGPGSSYGYTF. The CDR3 nucleotides are TGTGCCAGCAGTTTAGAAGGGCCGGGATCGAGCTATGGCTACACCTTC.